This T cell receptor beta chain was sequenced for a study of blood T cells in healthy people across ages. Regarding the study as a whole: As age increased, TCR beta diversity per million T cells fell in a roughly linear fashion.

Between the trimmed V and J ends, which lost 3 bases and 11 bases, there was a span of 19 bases. The CDR3 runs 14 residues. Per germline, CDR1 SGHTA and CDR2 FQGNSA. Concerning this clonotype: The antigen is undetermined.

Sample-barcoded 5' priming and a J-beta primer mix drove a second PCR of roughly 7 to 11 cycles. TCRdb called the 5' RACE reads again in MiXCR, with one record for every CDR3 protein. The sample holds hundreds of thousands of distinct CDR3 sequences; 25% to 30% are singletons and the top ten take 15% to 20%. The receptor was derived from a woman older than 75 in good health. Source material: blood. The gene calls are TRBV7-2 and TRBJ2-5; perhaps TRBD2 as D (5 bases). As DNA, the CDR3 is TGTGCCAGCAGCTTGAACGGGGTCGGCTACGTGCAGTACTTC. The encoded protein is CASSLNGVGYVQYF. Looking up the rest from reference TRBV7-2 and TRBJ2-5 gives the full variable domain: GAGVSQSPSNKVTEKGKDVELRCDPISGHTALYWYRQSLGQGLEFLIYFQGNSAPDKSGLPSDRFSAERTGGSVSTLTIQRTQQEDSAVYLCASSLNGVGYVQYFGPGTRLLVL.